A selection of T cell receptor beta chains follows, all from one sample in a study of T cell changes during pregnancy in multiple sclerosis. The assay was immunoSEQ multiplex PCR, and TCRdb's table has in-frame clones only and misses some. The sample has about 40,000 clones; about 95% are singletons. The sequencing here drew on peripheral blood, taken in the third trimester of pregnancy. The receptors derive from a female donor with multiple sclerosis, enrolled in a pregnancy study. CDR3s include the opening cysteine and the closing phenylalanine or tryptophan. The D gene is left open where the match is weak. Expanded clones get a size class; other rows say once, few or many, or leave the size out.

NA TRBJ2-1 TRBV9 TRBD2 TGTGCCAGCAGCGTAGGGGCTAGCGGGGGTTACAATGAGCAGTTCTTC CASSVGASGGYNEQFF
NA TRBJ2-7 TRBV30 NA TGTGCCTGGAGTGAAGACTTCTCCTACGAGCAGTACTTC CAWSEDFSYEQYF
NA TRBJ2-3 TRBV11-2 NA TGTGCCAGCAGCTTAGGATCCACGGCTCGGAGCGGGGATACGCAGTATTTT CASSLGSTARSGDTQYF
once TRBJ1-1 TRBV4-3 NA TGCGCCAGCAGCCAAGAAAGTGGCAGGAACACTGAAGCTTTCTTT CASSQESGRNTEAFF
once TRBJ2-1 TRBV6-1 NA TGTGCCAGCAGCGCGACGCCGGGGGTTTACAATGAGCAGTTCTTC CASSATPGVYNEQFF
NA TRBJ2-5 TRBV29-1 TRBD2 TGCAGCGTTCTAGCGGGAGAAGAGACCCAGTACTTC CSVLAGEETQYF
NA TRBJ2-5 TRBV18 NA TGTGCCAGCTCATCTCTAACCCAAGAGACCCAGTACTTC CASSSLTQETQYF
NA TRBJ2-7 TRBV11-3 TRBD1 TGTGCCAGCAGCTCCTTCGGGACAGGGGATTTCTCCTACGAGCAGTACTTC CASSSFGTGDFSYEQYF
NA TRBJ1-1 TRBV30 TRBD1 TGTGCCTGGGAGGGGGCCTGGGGCACTGAAGCTTTCTTT CAWEGAWGTEAFF
once TRBJ1-4 TRBV4-3 TRBD1 TGCGCCAGCAGCCAGGGACAGGGGAGAGAAAAACTGTTTTTT CASSQGQGREKLFF
NA TRBJ2-1 TRBV19 TRBD2 TGTGCCAGTAGTATTCACTCTAGCGGGAAGAATGAGCAGTTCTTC CASSIHSSGKNEQFF
NA TRBJ1-5 TRBV25-1 NA TGTGCCAGCAGTGAAGCCGGGGAATCCCTCCAGCATTTT CASSEAGESLQHF
NA TRBJ1-2 TRBV5-1 NA TGCGCCAGCTCCCGGGACACCGCTAACTATGGCTACACCTTC CASSRDTANYGYTF
NA TRBJ2-6 TRBV2 NA TGTGCCAGCAGTAACACAGGCTCTGGGGCCAACGTCCTGACTTTC CASSNTGSGANVLTF
NA TRBJ1-4 TRBV28 TRBD1 TGTGCCAGCAGATCCTTTGACAGGGGCGCTGGGGAAAAACTGTTTTTT CASRSFDRGAGEKLFF
NA TRBJ2-7 TRBV27 TRBD1 TGTGCCAGCAGCTATGGAGCTGGGGACAGGACCTACGAGCAGTACTTC CASSYGAGDRTYEQYF